The rows below give T cell receptor beta chains drawn from one sample of a study of T cell changes during pregnancy in multiple sclerosis. Libraries were prepared by immunoSEQ multiplex PCR; TCRdb keeps only in-frame clonotypes and omits some of them. Among about 24,000 clones, around nine tenths were seen once, and the ten largest hold 9.4%. The sequencing used CD8+ T cells from peripheral blood mononuclear cells, collected in the third trimester of pregnancy. These TCRs come from a female donor in good health, enrolled as a control in a pregnancy study. Each CDR3 is given with its conserved first and last residue. The D gene is left open where the match is weak. Some rows have no size entry. The others give once, few or many, or a class for an expanded clone.

d_call j_call clone_size v_call cdr3_length cdr3_nt cdr3_aa
TRBD1 TRBJ2-1 . TRBV14 14 TGTGCCAGCAGCCATAAACAGGGGAGTGAGGAGCAGTTCTTC CASSHKQGSEEQFF
. TRBJ1-1 . TRBV7-9 16 TGTGCCAGCAGCCCTCGAAGCCGTAAAGTGAACACTGAAGCTTTCTTT CASSPRSRKVNTEAFF
. TRBJ2-7 . TRBV4-1 13 TGCGCCAGCAGCCCGGAGGCTGGGGTCGAGCAGTACTTC CASSPEAGVEQYF
. TRBJ2-1 . TRBV7-6 13 TGTGCCAGCAGCATACCCGGACTGCTCGAGCAGTTCTTC CASSIPGLLEQFF
TRBD1 TRBJ2-1 . TRBV9 16 TGTGCCAGCAGCGAAGACAGGGCATACCCCTACAATGAGCAGTTCTTC CASSEDRAYPYNEQFF
TRBD1 TRBJ2-1 once TRBV25-1 13 TGTGCCAGCAGTACAGGGGGCCTCAATGAGCAGTTCTTC CASSTGGLNEQFF
. TRBJ2-7 . TRBV2 12 TGTGCCAGCATCGCAGGGAGGTACGAGCAGTACTTC CASIAGRYEQYF
. TRBJ1-1 . TRBV10-3 13 TGTGCCATCGCCCGGGAGGGAGGTACTGAAGCTTTCTTT CAIAREGGTEAFF
. TRBJ2-7 . TRBV5-4 14 TGTGCCAGCAGCCCTTACATACCCTCCTACGAGCAGTACTTC CASSPYIPSYEQYF
. TRBJ1-5 . TRBV19 15 TGTGCCAGTAGTATAGATTCAGGGTCGGGTCAGCCCCAGCATTTT CASSIDSGSGQPQHF
. TRBJ1-1 . TRBV9 12 TGTGCCAGCAGCGCTACAGGGATTGAAGCTTTCTTT CASSATGIEAFF
. TRBJ2-7 . TRBV30 13 TGTGCCTGGAGTACACATAACTCCTACGAGCAGTACTTC CAWSTHNSYEQYF
TRBD1 TRBJ2-3 once TRBV28 16 TGTGCCAGCAGTCTCGGGACAGGGGGCCTCTTAGATACGCAGTATTTT CASSLGTGGLLDTQYF
. TRBJ2-7 . TRBV2 13 TGTGCTTGTCGCGGGGAGATCAACTACGAGCAGTACTTC CACRGEINYEQYF
TRBD1 TRBJ2-4 . TRBV5-1 17 TGCGCCAGCAGCCCCAGTTATGAGGGGGCCTCCAAAAACATTCAGTACTTC CASSPSYEGASKNIQYF
TRBD1 TRBJ2-1 . TRBV6-4 16 TGTGCCAGCAGTGTAACAGGGGGAGACTTACAAAGTGAGCAGTTCTTC CASSVTGGDLQSEQFF
TRBD1 TRBJ2-7 . TRBV27 15 TGTGCCAGCAGTTCTCGACAGGGCGTCGACTACGAGCAGTACTTC CASSSRQGVDYEQYF
. TRBJ2-5 . TRBV10-1 15 TGCGCCAGCAGTGCCGAGACAGGTTACGGAGAGACCCAGTACTTC CASSAETGYGETQYF
. TRBJ2-7 . TRBV7-2 13 TGTGCCAGCAGCTTAAAACAGGGTCGCGAGCAGTACTTC CASSLKQGREQYF
. TRBJ2-1 . TRBV28 16 TGTGCCAGCACCCCCTTCGGCCGGAGCTCCTACAATGAGCAGTTCTTC CASTPFGRSSYNEQFF
. TRBJ2-7 . TRBV7-8 13 TGTGCCAGCAGCTTAGGGACAACCTACGAGCAGTACTTC CASSLGTTYEQYF
. TRBJ1-1 . TRBV12-5 14 TGTGCTAGTGGTTTGTTTGGGGGGATCGGCGAAGCTTTCTTT CASGLFGGIGEAFF